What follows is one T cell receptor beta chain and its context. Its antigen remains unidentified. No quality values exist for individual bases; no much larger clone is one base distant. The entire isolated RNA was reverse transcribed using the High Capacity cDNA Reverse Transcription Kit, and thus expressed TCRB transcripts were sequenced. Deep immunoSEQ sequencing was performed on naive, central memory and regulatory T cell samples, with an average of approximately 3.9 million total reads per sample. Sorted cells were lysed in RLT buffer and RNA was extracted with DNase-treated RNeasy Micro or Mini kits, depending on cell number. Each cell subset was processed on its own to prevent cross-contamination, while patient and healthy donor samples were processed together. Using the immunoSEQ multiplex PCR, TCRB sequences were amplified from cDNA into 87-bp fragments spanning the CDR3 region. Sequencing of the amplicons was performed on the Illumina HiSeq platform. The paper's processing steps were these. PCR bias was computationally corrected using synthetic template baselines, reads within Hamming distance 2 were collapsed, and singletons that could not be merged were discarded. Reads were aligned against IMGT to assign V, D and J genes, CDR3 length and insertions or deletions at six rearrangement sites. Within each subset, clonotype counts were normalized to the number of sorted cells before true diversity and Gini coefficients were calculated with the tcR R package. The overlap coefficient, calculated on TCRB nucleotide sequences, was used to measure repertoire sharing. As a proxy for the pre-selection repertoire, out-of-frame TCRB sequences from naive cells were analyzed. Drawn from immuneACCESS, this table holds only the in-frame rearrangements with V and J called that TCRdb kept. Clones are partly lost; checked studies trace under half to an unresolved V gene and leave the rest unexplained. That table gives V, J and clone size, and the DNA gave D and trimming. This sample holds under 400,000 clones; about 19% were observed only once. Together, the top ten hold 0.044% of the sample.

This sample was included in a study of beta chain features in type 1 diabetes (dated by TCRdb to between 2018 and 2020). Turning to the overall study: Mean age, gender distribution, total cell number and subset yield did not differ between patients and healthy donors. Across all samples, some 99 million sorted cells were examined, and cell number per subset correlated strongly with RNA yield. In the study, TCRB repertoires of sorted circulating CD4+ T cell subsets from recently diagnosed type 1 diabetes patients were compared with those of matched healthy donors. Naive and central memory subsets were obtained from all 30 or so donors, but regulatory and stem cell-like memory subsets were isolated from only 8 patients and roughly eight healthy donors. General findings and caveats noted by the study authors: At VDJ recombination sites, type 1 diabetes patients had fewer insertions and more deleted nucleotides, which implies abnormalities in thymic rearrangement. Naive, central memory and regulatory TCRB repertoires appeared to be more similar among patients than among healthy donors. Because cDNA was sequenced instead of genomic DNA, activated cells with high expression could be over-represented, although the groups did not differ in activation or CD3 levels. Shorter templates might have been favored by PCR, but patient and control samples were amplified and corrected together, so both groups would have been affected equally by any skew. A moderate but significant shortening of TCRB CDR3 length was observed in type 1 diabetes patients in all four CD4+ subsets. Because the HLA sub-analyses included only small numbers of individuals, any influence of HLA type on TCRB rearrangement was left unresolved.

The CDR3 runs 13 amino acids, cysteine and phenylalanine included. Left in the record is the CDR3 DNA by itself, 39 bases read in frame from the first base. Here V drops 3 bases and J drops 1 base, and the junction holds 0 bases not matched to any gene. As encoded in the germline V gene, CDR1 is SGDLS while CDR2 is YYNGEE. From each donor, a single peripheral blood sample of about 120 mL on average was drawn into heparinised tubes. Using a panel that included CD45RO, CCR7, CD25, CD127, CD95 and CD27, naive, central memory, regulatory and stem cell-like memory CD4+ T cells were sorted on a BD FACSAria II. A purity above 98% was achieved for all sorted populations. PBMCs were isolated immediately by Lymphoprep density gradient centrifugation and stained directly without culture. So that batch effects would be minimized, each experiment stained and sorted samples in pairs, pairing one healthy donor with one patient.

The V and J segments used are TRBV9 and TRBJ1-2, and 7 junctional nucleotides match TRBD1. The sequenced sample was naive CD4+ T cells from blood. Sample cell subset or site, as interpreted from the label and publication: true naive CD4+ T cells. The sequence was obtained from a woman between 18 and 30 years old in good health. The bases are TGTGCCAGCAGCGCAGGGGGTAACTATGGCTACACCTTC. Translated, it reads CASSAGGNYGYTF.